These 15 T cell receptor beta chains share one sample of origin, sequenced in a study of CD8+ T cells in alopecia areata (dated by TCRdb to about 2018). According to the study, the label for this sample's time point signals: roughly 27 days on oral tofacitinib. The sample's treatment or condition label, decoded: oral pan-JAK inhibitor, 5-10 mg twice daily. Receptor libraries were prepared by the immunoSEQ multiplex PCR assay. For TCR sequencing, RNA was extracted from every sample and reverse transcribed into cDNA to serve as template. TCRdb's version of the immuneACCESS table is confined to in-frame rearrangements and falls short of the full clone set. An unresolved V gene accounts for under half of the shortfall where checked; the remainder is of unknown origin. A total of fewer than 250,000 clones appear in this sample, under 70% of them only once. Together, the top ten hold around 4.2% of the sample.

The sequencing here drew on CD4+ T cells sorted from blood, taken at week 4, from a patient treated with tofacitinib. All receptors come from a human donor with alopecia areata.

This clone was seen only once. The CDR3 is CASSGPATYGYTF. DNA of the CDR3: TGTGCCAGCAGCGGGCCCGCCACCTATGGCTACACCTTC. The chain couples TRBV6-6 to TRBJ1-2; D is ambiguous. The germline CDR1 and CDR2 sequences are MNHNY and SVGAGI (reference sequence). This CDR3 has 13 amino acids. Trimming took off 6 bases at V and 4 bases at J, with 12 bases between the two ends.

This clone showed up just a few times. CDR3 DNA: TGTGCCAGCAGCGTAGCGAGCAACGTCCTGACTTTC. Translation gives CASSVASNVLTF. The rearrangement links TRBV9 to TRBJ2-6; D is ambiguous. Trimming removed 0 bases from V and 9 bases from J, with 4 bases in between. CDR1 and CDR2 (germline): SGDLS, YYNGEE. CDR3 length: 12 residues.

This sequence joins TRBV29-1 and TRBJ1-2, with D perhaps matching TRBD1 (5 bases). The germline V and J ends were trimmed by 7 bases and 8 bases, with 17 bases remaining between them. The CDR3 consists of 12 residues. Germline values: CDR1 SQVTM, CDR2 ANQGSEA. DNA of the CDR3: TGCAGCGGATGGGACGGTTCAGCGGGCTACACCTTC. Translating it yields CSGWDGSAGYTF.

This clone was found a few times. The genes are TRBV5-4 and TRBJ2-3, with D possibly matching TRBD2 (7 bases). V lost 4 bases and J lost 0, with 12 bases in between. Germline values: CDR1 SGHNT, CDR2 YYREEE (reference sequence). CDR3 size: 15 residues. CDR3 protein: CASSTGGRSTDTQYF. In nucleotides, the CDR3 is TGTGCCAGCAGCACCGGGGGGCGGAGCACAGATACGCAGTATTTT. Supplemented by reference TRBV5-4 and TRBJ2-3, the full variable domain reads ETGVTQSPTHLIKTRGQQVTLRCSSQSGHNTVSWYQQALGQGPQFIFQYYREEENGRGNFPPRFSGLQFPNYSSELNVNALELDDSALYLCASSTGGRSTDTQYFGPGTRLTVL.

V and J are TRBV28 and TRBJ2-3; D remains unclear. This CDR3 has 12 residues. The germline CDR1 and CDR2 sequences are MDHEN and SYDVKM. The V end lost 4 bases, the J end lost 3 bases, and 5 bases lay between the germline ends. CDR3 protein: CASSSRTDTQYF. CDR3 DNA sequence: TGTGCCAGCAGTTCCAGGACAGATACGCAGTATTTT.

In the case of this clone: This sample includes further DNA sequences coding for the same CDR3. V and J are TRBV5-1 and TRBJ2-1, with 12 nucleotides matching TRBD2. The V gene end was trimmed by 0 bases and the J gene end by 2 bases; junction bases not matched to a gene: 0. Germline V gene sequence: CDR1 SGHRS, CDR2 YFSETQ. The CDR3 has 16 amino acids. The CDR3 loop reads CASSLGLAGAYNEQFF. CDR3 coding DNA: TGCGCCAGCAGCTTGGGACTAGCGGGGGCCTACAATGAGCAGTTCTTC.

The genes are TRBV5-1 and TRBJ2-7; 12 bases fit TRBD1. Germline CDR1 is SGHRS and CDR2 is YFSETQ. The length of the CDR3 is 16 residues. With 2 bases clipped from V and 5 bases from J, the junction kept 8 bases outside the gene matches. Written as DNA, the CDR3 is TGCGCCAGCAGCTTACAACCCGGGACAGGGGGCAACGAGCAGTACTTC. It translates to CASSLQPGTGGNEQYF.

This clone has just a few counts. The CDR3 region has the DNA TGTGCCAGCAGCTCTAAAACAGGGGTGGATAACTATGGCTACACCTTC. It codes for CASSSKTGVDNYGYTF. The chain links TRBV7-2 to TRBJ1-2; the match to TRBD1 covers 7 bases. The length of the CDR3 is 16 residues. The V gene end was trimmed by 4 bases and the J gene end by 1 base; junction bases not matched to a gene: 9. Germline V CDR1 and CDR2: SGHTA, FQGNSA.

The chain carries TRBV10-2 and TRBJ1-2, with D perhaps matching TRBD1 (5 bases). From germline, CDR1 is WSHSY and CDR2 SAAADI. Trimming left V 2 bases short and J 5 bases short, with 6 bases between. The CDR3 is 12 residues long. CDR3 sequence reads: CASSEGAYGYTF. Here the CDR3 DNA reads TGCGCCAGCAGTGAGGGGGCGTATGGCTACACCTTC.

This sequence joins TRBV11-3 and TRBJ2-5; 14 bases align to TRBD2. Germline CDR1 SGHNT, CDR2 YENEEA. With V trimmed by 5 bases and J by 5 bases, 13 bases remained unmatched. The CDR3 has 18 amino acids. CDR3 sequence (DNA): TGTGCCAGCAGCCCCGGGACTAGCGGGGGTCTGGTGAGGGAGACCCAGTACTTC. This gives the protein CASSPGTSGGLVRETQYF. Based on the CDR3 plus reference TRBV11-3 and TRBJ2-5, the full variable domain is EAGVVQSPRYKIIEKKQPVAFWCNPISGHNTLYWYLQNLGQGPELLIRYENEEAVDDSQLPKDRFSAERLKGVDSTLKIQPAELGDSAVYLCASSPGTSGGLVRETQYFGPGTRLLVL.

This clone has more than one count but fewer than ten. This rearrangement joins TRBV5-6 to TRBJ1-4; D possibly corresponds to TRBD1 (6 bases). Trimming left V 4 bases short and J 7 bases short, with 14 bases between. Germline assignment: CDR1 SGHDT and CDR2 YYEEEE. The CDR3 extends over 14 amino acids. The CDR3 protein is CASSTKQGSEKLFF. The CDR3 DNA follows: TGTGCCAGCAGCACAAAACAGGGAAGTGAAAAACTGTTTTTT.

This CDR3 is CARQGNTEAFF. As DNA, the CDR3 is TGTGCGCGACAGGGGAACACTGAAGCTTTCTTT. The chain combines TRBV30 with TRBJ1-1; 7 bases line up with TRBD1. CDR3 length: 11 amino acids. CDR1 is GTSNPN and CDR2 is SVGIG in the germline V gene (reference sequence).

This clone was seen a few times. The rearrangement links TRBV10-3 to TRBJ2-3; D possibly corresponds to TRBD2 (6 bases). With 3 bases removed from V and 2 bases from J, the gap between germline ends came to 18 bases. The CDR3 has 17 residues. Germline lookup yields CDR1 ENHRY and CDR2 SYGVKD. The CDR3 nucleotides are TGTGCCATCAGTGACTTCGATAGCGGAACTTACACAGATACGCAGTATTTT. It specifies CAISDFDSGTYTDTQYF.

This chain connects TRBV4-3 to TRBJ2-3; TRBD2 is a possible D gene (5 bases). CDR1 is LGHNA, CDR2 YSLEER, per germline. There are 16 residues in the CDR3. V lost 1 base to trimming and J lost 2 bases, with 13 bases between them. The CDR3 sequence: CASSQGSERTTDTQYF. CDR3 nucleotides: TGCGCCAGCAGCCAAGGCTCCGAGCGGACCACAGATACGCAGTATTTT.

V is TRBV9 and J is TRBJ1-2; D is unresolved. The CDR3 has 16 amino acids. Germline CDR1 reads SGDLS; CDR2 reads YYNGEE. Trimming cost V 0 bases and J 6 bases, with 18 bases left between them. In nucleotides, the CDR3 is TGTGCCAGCAGCGTAGGCGGTGCGCTGGGAAGGGATGGCTACACCTTC. Translating it yields CASSVGGALGRDGYTF.